The present T cell receptor beta chain was sequenced within a study of CD8 T cells in ankylosing spondylitis. Findings and limits, study-wide: The study identified a TCR beta motif of eight highly homologous variants that appeared characteristic of ankylosing spondylitis blood.

The CDR3 consists of 12 residues. CDR1 and CDR2 from the germline V gene are LNHNV and YYDKDF (reference sequence). This clonotype was counted between two and nine times. Its specificity is unknown. One junction end does not reproduce the germline sequence, and a read error may be involved. TCRdb independently ran MiXCR on the 5' RACE reads; one entry per CDR3 protein. This table has fewer than 400,000 distinct CDR3 sequences, roughly 15% appearing once. The TCR sequence derives from a male donor with ankylosing spondylitis or in good health (not recorded which). The source material was blood, either unsorted or a sorted T cell fraction (not recorded which). V gene TRBV15 combines with J gene TRBJ2-3, with 7 positions matching TRBD1. The CDR3 region is CATSRDIDRANF. The CDR3 DNA is TGTGCCACCAGCAGAGATATTGACAGGGCGAATTTT.